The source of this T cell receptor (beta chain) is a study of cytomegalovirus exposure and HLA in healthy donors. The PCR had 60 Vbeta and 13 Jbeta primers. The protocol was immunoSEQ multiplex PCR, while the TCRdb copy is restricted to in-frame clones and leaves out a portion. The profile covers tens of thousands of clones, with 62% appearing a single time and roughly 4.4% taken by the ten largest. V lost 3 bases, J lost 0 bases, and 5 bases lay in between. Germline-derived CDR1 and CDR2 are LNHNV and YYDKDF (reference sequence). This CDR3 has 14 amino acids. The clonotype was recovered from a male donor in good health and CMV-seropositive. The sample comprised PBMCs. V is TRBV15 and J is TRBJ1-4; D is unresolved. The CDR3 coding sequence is TGTGCCACCAGCAGGGCAGCAACTAATGAAAAACTGTTTTTT. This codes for CATSRAATNEKLFF.